A single sample is the source of the 30 T cell receptor beta chains below, sequenced in a study of blood T cell repertoires in COVID-19. TCRdb's table, derived via immunoSEQ multiplex PCR, lists solely in-frame clones and lacks some. There are about 42,000 clones in the sample; approximately 85% occur only once, and over 9% lies in the top ten. The sequenced material came from peripheral blood. The receptors derive from a human donor in a cohort sampled during active COVID-19.

This sequence joins TRBV23-1 and TRBJ2-7, with a possible D match to TRBD2 (6 bases). TRBV23-1 is designated an ORF whose function remains uncertain. V shed 6 bases and J shed 3 bases, with 15 bases lying between them. This CDR3 comprises 14 residues. In DNA form, the CDR3 reads TGCGCCAGCAGCCGACTGGACGGGGGCTACGAGCAGTACTTC. It specifies CASSRLDGGYEQYF.

This clone came up once. This chain connects TRBV3-1 (or the pseudogene TRBV3-2) to TRBJ2-1; 8 nucleotides match TRBD2. This CDR3 comprises 16 residues. Germline loops: CDR1 LGHDT, CDR2 YNNKEL (reference sequence). Trimming took 0 bases from V and 8 from J; bases not matched to a gene: 9. The CDR3 loop reads CASSQDWRGATYEQFF. The CDR3 coding sequence is TGTGCCAGCAGCCAAGATTGGCGGGGGGCTACATATGAGCAGTTCTTC.

This clone was picked up a small number of times. The V call is TRBV7-9, the J call TRBJ2-7; 7 positions match TRBD1. Germline CDR1 reads SEHNR; CDR2 reads FQNEAQ (reference sequence). The CDR3 runs 13 residues. V lost 4 bases and J lost 2; bases outside the gene matches: 2. The CDR3 here is CASSSGQTYEQYF. In DNA, the CDR3 is TGTGCCAGCAGCTCGGGACAGACCTACGAGCAGTACTTC.

The V gene is TRBV30, the J gene TRBJ1-4; 7 nucleotides align to TRBD1. CDR1 is GTSNPN and CDR2 is SVGIG in the germline V gene (reference sequence). With 2 bases clipped from V and 2 bases from J, the junction kept 8 bases outside the gene matches. The CDR3 totals 16 residues. The CDR3 sequence: CAWSPLTGRTNEKLFF. DNA of the CDR3: TGTGCCTGGAGTCCACTGACAGGGCGGACTAATGAAAAACTGTTTTTT.

The chain employs TRBV9 and TRBJ2-1; 7 positions agree with TRBD2. The CDR3 has 16 residues. Germline CDR1 reads SGDLS; CDR2 reads YYNGEE. The ends lost 0 bases at V and 10 bases at J; junction bases unmatched: 13. The CDR3 here is CASSVGGTINREEQFF. The CDR3 bases are TGTGCCAGCAGCGTAGGTGGGACTATCAACCGGGAGGAGCAGTTCTTC.

The chain recombines TRBV5-4 with TRBJ2-1, with D perhaps matching TRBD1 (5 bases). This CDR3 region has 15 residues. Trimming stripped 5 bases from V and 2 bases from J, with 14 bases between. Germline CDR1 is SGHNT and CDR2 is YYREEE (reference sequence). DNA of the CDR3: TGTGCCAGCAGTTCAGGGTCCCCAACCTACAATGAGCAGTTCTTC. This sequence encodes CASSSGSPTYNEQFF.

The rearrangement uses TRBV10-1 and TRBJ2-3; 9 bases match TRBD2. Germline assignment: CDR1 WNHNN and CDR2 SYGVQD (reference sequence). The CDR3 extends over 17 amino acids. The V segment lost 0 bases and the J segment 2 bases; nucleotides outside the gene matches: 6. The CDR3 DNA is TGCGCCAGCAGTGAGTCGAATAGCGGGGGCCTCACAGATACGCAGTATTTT. Its translation is CASSESNSGGLTDTQYF.

On this clone: One junction end does not reproduce the germline sequence, and a read error may be involved. This rearrangement joins TRBV20-1 to TRBJ1-1; D unresolved. This CDR3 contains 9 residues. The germline V gene encodes CDR1 DFQATT and CDR2 SNEGSKA (reference sequence). CDR3 nucleotide sequence: TGCACCGTGGCCGAGGGCTGGGTGTTT. This codes for CTVAEGWVF.

Only a few counts were recorded for this clone. The chain recombines TRBV18 with TRBJ1-6; D is unclear. Germline V CDR1 and CDR2: KGHSH, LQKENI. The CDR3 has 13 residues. V lost 2 bases, J lost 9 bases, and 8 bases lay in between. The CDR3, as DNA: TGTGCCAGCTCACCAGGCGGAGGTTCACCCCTCCACTTT. Amino acid sequence: CASSPGGGSPLHF.

This clone was picked up one time. The chain recombines TRBV18 with TRBJ1-1; TRBD1 is a possible D gene (6 bases). Germline V gene data show CDR1 as KGHSH and CDR2 as LQKENI. This CDR3 contains 14 residues. Trimming removed 4 bases from V and 1 base from J, with 10 bases in between. The CDR3 DNA is TGTGCCAGCTCACACGGACAGTCGAACACTGAAGCTTTCTTT. Its protein is CASSHGQSNTEAFF.

This clone was detected only a few times. The chain uses TRBV7-3 and TRBJ2-7, with 9 positions matching TRBD1. The CDR3 runs to 14 residues. The ends lost 5 bases at V and 4 bases at J; junction bases unmatched: 6. Germline assignment: CDR1 SGHTA and CDR2 FQGTGA. The CDR3 DNA reads as TGTGCCAGCAGCGTTACCGGGACAGGGTACGAGCAGTACTTC. Translation gives CASSVTGTGYEQYF. Full variable domain (missing parts from reference TRBV7-3 and TRBJ2-7): GAGVSQTPSNKVTEKGKYVELRCDPISGHTALYWYRQSLGQGPEFLIYFQGTGAADDSGLPNDRFFAVRPEGSVSTLKIQRTERGDSAVYLCASSVTGTGYEQYFGPGTRLTVT.

The chain joins TRBV11-2 to TRBJ2-1; 12 bases fit TRBD2. The J segment lost 11 bases and the V segment lost 5 bases, leaving 4 bases of the junction unmatched. From germline, CDR1 is SGHAT and CDR2 FQNNGV. The CDR3 runs 13 residues. DNA for the CDR3: TGTGCCAGCAGCCTCGGACTAGCGGGGCAGCAGTTCTTC. Amino acid sequence: CASSLGLAGQQFF. The full variable domain, with the rest looked up from reference TRBV11-2 and TRBJ2-1, is EAGVAQSPRYKIIEKRQSVAFWCNPISGHATLYWYQQILGQGPKLLIQFQNNGVVDDSQLPKDRFSAERLKGVDSTLKIQPAKLEDSAVYLCASSLGLAGQQFFGPGTRLTVL.

This clone was observed a few times. The V and J genes are TRBV18 and TRBJ2-1, with 10 bases identical to TRBD2. Germline assignment: CDR1 KGHSH and CDR2 LQKENI. J was trimmed by 2 bases and V by 5 bases; bases with no gene match: 3. CDR3 length: 15 residues. The CDR3 DNA reads TGTGCCAGCTCAGGACTAGCGGCTACCTACAATGAGCAGTTCTTC. Its translation is CASSGLAATYNEQFF.

J is TRBJ2-7 and V is TRBV28, with 13 nucleotides matching TRBD2. Per the germline V gene, CDR1 is MDHEN and CDR2 is SYDVKM. With V trimmed by 4 bases and J by 2 bases, 2 bases remained unmatched. The CDR3 has 15 amino acids. For the CDR3, the DNA is TGTGCCAGCAGTTCCGGACTAGCGGGGGCCTACGAGCAGTACTTC. Its translation: CASSSGLAGAYEQYF.

This clone is a singleton in its sample. The chain carries TRBV2 and TRBJ2-5; weak D call: TRBD1 (6 bases). V lost 6 bases and J lost 2, with 13 bases in between. This CDR3 is built from 14 residues. Per the germline V gene, CDR1 is SNHLY and CDR2 is FYNNEI. CDR3 region: CASRGRQEQETQYF. The CDR3, as DNA: TGTGCCAGCAGGGGTCGACAGGAGCAAGAGACCCAGTACTTC.

The genes are TRBV19 and TRBJ1-1; 8 nucleotides match TRBD1. V gave up 0 bases and J gave up 4 bases; unmatched junction bases: 13. The CDR3 totals 18 residues. Germline loops: CDR1 LNHDA, CDR2 SQIVND (reference sequence). The CDR3 DNA reads TGTGCCAGTAGTATAGATAGTCGGACAGGGTTGGTAGGCACTGAAGCTTTCTTT. The encoded protein is CASSIDSRTGLVGTEAFF.

This clone showed up just once. The rearrangement uses TRBV28 and TRBJ1-4; D perhaps matches TRBD1 (5 bases). The CDR3 consists of 15 residues. Germline V lookup: CDR1 MDHEN, CDR2 SYDVKM. Trimming took off 2 bases at V and 2 bases at J, with 9 bases between the two ends. DNA for the CDR3: TGTGCCAGCAGTTTAAGGGGCGCGACTAATGAAAAACTGTTTTTT. Protein: CASSLRGATNEKLFF.

The chain uses TRBV6-4 and TRBJ2-7; the match to TRBD1 covers 8 bases. This CDR3 has 17 residues. The J segment lost 1 base and the V segment lost 5 bases, leaving 13 bases of the junction unmatched. The germline V gene encodes CDR1 MRHNA and CDR2 SNTAGT. CDR3 residues: CASSPVIRDRSSYEQYF. The CDR3 DNA reads TGTGCCAGCAGTCCGGTCATCCGGGACAGGTCTTCCTACGAGCAGTACTTC.

The chain has TRBV19 and TRBJ2-2; D is unresolved. The CDR3 length is 13 residues. CDR1 LNHDA and CDR2 SQIVND come from the germline V gene (reference sequence). V lost 4 bases and J lost 0, with 3 bases in between. CDR3 coding DNA: TGTGCCAGTAGTAGAGCGAACACCGGGGAGCTGTTTTTT. It specifies CASSRANTGELFF.

The J gene is TRBJ2-1, the V gene TRBV9; no firm D call. The CDR3 has 14 residues. Per germline, CDR1 SGDLS and CDR2 YYNGEE. V was trimmed by 4 bases and J by 6 bases, leaving 14 bases between them. CDR3 amino acids: CASSPPPAANEQFF. The DNA for the CDR3 is TGTGCCAGCAGCCCCCCCCCGGCGGCCAATGAGCAGTTCTTC.

The chain links TRBV7-9 to TRBJ2-3; D is perhaps TRBD2 (6 bases). Trimming removed 5 bases from V and 1 base from J, with 16 bases in between. Germline values: CDR1 SEHNR, CDR2 FQNEAQ (reference sequence). The CDR3 spans 16 residues. The CDR3 region has the DNA TGTGCCAGCAGCGGGACCGGGACTGTGCGCACAGATACGCAGTATTTT. It translates to CASSGTGTVRTDTQYF.

As DNA, the CDR3 is TGTGCCAGCAACACACAGGGGAAGGGCACTGAAGCTTTCTTT. Residues: CASNTQGKGTEAFF. The J gene is TRBJ1-1, the V gene TRBV2; 7 nucleotides align to TRBD1. CDR3 length: 14 residues. J was trimmed by 4 bases and V by 7 bases; bases with no gene match: 9. Germline-derived CDR1 and CDR2 are SNHLY and FYNNEI. Complete variable domain (other parts from reference TRBV2 and TRBJ1-1): EPEVTQTPSHQVTQMGQEVILRCVPISNHLYFYWYRQILGQKVEFLVSFYNNEISEKSEIFDDQFSVERPDGSNFTLKIRSTKLEDSAMYFCASNTQGKGTEAFFGQGTRLTVV.

This clone showed up just once. The V and J genes are TRBV3-1 (or the pseudogene TRBV3-2) and TRBJ2-1; 8 nucleotides agree with TRBD1. The CDR3 is 16 amino acids. V trimming: 4 bases; J trimming: 3 bases; junction bases outside the gene matches: 8. Germline lookup yields CDR1 LGHDT and CDR2 YNNKEL (reference sequence). For the CDR3, the DNA is TGTGCCAGCAGCCCCCGGGACAGGCCTAACTACAATGAGCAGTTCTTC. This gives the protein CASSPRDRPNYNEQFF.

V and J are TRBV7-9 and TRBJ1-5; TRBD1 matches 8 bases. The germline gives CDR1 SEHNR, CDR2 FQNEAQ (reference sequence). The CDR3 loop spans 17 amino acids. Trimming took 5 bases from V and 3 from J; bases not matched to a gene: 12. This CDR3 is CASSHSAYRGVNQPQHF. The DNA for the CDR3 is TGTGCCAGCAGCCACAGCGCATACAGGGGGGTCAATCAGCCCCAGCATTTT.

The chain employs TRBV5-1 and TRBJ1-1; TRBD1 might be the D (5 bases). Looked up from germline, CDR1 is SGHRS and CDR2 is YFSETQ. Trimming removed 0 bases from V and 4 bases from J, with 10 bases in between. CDR3 length equals 14 residues. The CDR3 here is CASSLAAGLTEAFF. The CDR3 DNA reads as TGCGCCAGCAGCTTGGCCGCAGGGCTCACTGAAGCTTTCTTT.

The rearrangement links TRBV7-3 to TRBJ1-3; D unclear. Between the trimmed V and J ends, which lost 7 bases and 6 bases, there was a span of 28 bases. The CDR3 sequence is 18 residues long. Looked up from germline, CDR1 is SGHTA and CDR2 is FQGTGA. CDR3 sequence reads: CASNAHPNSSPPVNTIYF. CDR3 DNA sequence: TGTGCCAGCAACGCTCACCCGAACAGCTCGCCTCCCGTAAACACCATATATTTT. Looking up the rest from reference TRBV7-3 and TRBJ1-3 gives the full variable domain: GAGVSQTPSNKVTEKGKYVELRCDPISGHTALYWYRQSLGQGPEFLIYFQGTGAADDSGLPNDRFFAVRPEGSVSTLKIQRTERGDSAVYLCASNAHPNSSPPVNTIYFGEGSWLTVV.

The CDR3 is CASTGQGANTEAFF. CDR3 coding DNA: TGCGCCAGCACCGGACAGGGGGCGAACACTGAAGCTTTCTTT. The V and J genes are TRBV10-2 and TRBJ1-1; 11 bases match TRBD1. The CDR3 extends over 14 amino acids. V dropped 7 bases and J dropped 1; count of bases not matched to a gene: 2. Per the germline V gene, CDR1 is WSHSY and CDR2 is SAAADI.

The rearrangement links TRBV7-9 to TRBJ1-1, with a tentative D call TRBD1 (6 bases). The CDR3 loop spans 15 amino acids. Germline loops: CDR1 SEHNR, CDR2 FQNEAQ (reference sequence). V lost 6 bases and J lost 2, with 16 bases in between. The CDR3 bases are TGTGCCAGCAGTTCTTGGGGGCAGTATAACACTGAAGCTTTCTTT. This gives the protein CASSSWGQYNTEAFF.

The gene calls are TRBV24-1 and TRBJ2-7; D is unclear. The germline CDR1 and CDR2 sequences are KGHDR and SFDVKD. The CDR3 sequence is 13 residues long. V gave up 5 bases and J gave up 2 bases, with 9 bases separating them. The CDR3 loop is CATSGGQTYEQYF. The CDR3 nucleotides are TGTGCCACCAGTGGTGGTCAGACCTACGAGCAGTACTTC.

The V call is TRBV4-3, the J call TRBJ2-2, with D possibly TRBD2 on 7 matching bases. V was clipped by 0 bases and J by 9 bases, with 11 bases between them. This CDR3 comprises 14 residues. The V gene's germline CDR1 is LGHNA and CDR2 YSLEER. The CDR3 is CASSQDPGGRELFF. In nucleotides, the CDR3 is TGCGCCAGCAGCCAAGATCCGGGGGGCCGGGAGCTGTTTTTT.